Shown below are 11 T cell receptor beta chains from a single sample sequenced in a study of CD8 T cells in ankylosing spondylitis listed by TCRdb under 2017. Library preparation employed 5' RACE. Sequencing was carried out with an Illumina HiSeq 2500. TCRdb reprocessing: public reads trimmed at Q25 with fastp, clones called with MiXCR, in-frame beta chains kept. CDR3 protein duplicates are merged, each entry listing the most common genes and DNA. A total of under 150,000 distinct CDR3 sequences appear in this sample, around 10% of them only once. Around 4.1% of the sample lies in the top ten. The sequencing input was blood, either unsorted or a sorted T cell fraction (not recorded which). These TCRs come from a female donor with ankylosing spondylitis or in good health (not recorded which).

This clonotype was found many times. The DNA for the CDR3 is TGTGCCAGCAGCTTAGGACGGTGGAACACCGGGGAGCTGTTTTTT. Amino acid sequence: CASSLGRWNTGELFF. The chain carries TRBV7-8 and TRBJ2-2, with D uncertain. The CDR3 is made up of 15 amino acids. Germline V gene lookup returns CDR1 SGHVS and CDR2 FQNEAQ. V lost 1 base and J lost 1, with 7 bases in between. Complete variable domain (other parts from reference TRBV7-8 and TRBJ2-2): GAGVSQSPRYKVAKRGQDVALRCDPISGHVSLFWYQQALGQGPEFLTYFQNEAQLDKSGLPSDRFFAERPEGSVSTLKIQRTQQEDSAVYLCASSLGRWNTGELFFGEGSRLTVL.

This clonotype came up many times. V usage is TRBV12-3 or TRBV12-4 and J usage is TRBJ2-5, with 13 bases lining up with TRBD2. V was clipped by 3 bases and J by 5 bases; unmatched bases: 9. The CDR3 contains 17 residues. DNA for the CDR3: TGTGCCAGCAGTTTGGTGACTAGCGGGGGGCTCGGGGAGACCCAGTACTTC. It specifies CASSLVTSGGLGETQYF.

The chain recombines TRBV4-1 with TRBJ2-1; D is perhaps TRBD1 or TRBD2 (5 bases each). CDR1 and CDR2 (germline): MGHRA, YSYEKL. V lost 4 bases and J lost 7, with 23 bases in between. The CDR3 loop spans 17 amino acids. The CDR3 DNA is TGCGCCAGCAGCCTTAATCATATACCGGGACCGCAGAATGAGCAGTTCTTC. It specifies CASSLNHIPGPQNEQFF.

This clonotype has at least ten counts. J is TRBJ1-6 and V is TRBV5-1; TRBD1 is a possible D gene (5 bases). The CDR3 loop spans 15 amino acids. V was pared by 2 bases and J by 7 bases, with 13 bases between. Germline lookup yields CDR1 SGHRS and CDR2 YFSETQ. CDR3 loop: CASSFGGGGNSPLHF. The CDR3 nucleotides are TGCGCCAGCAGCTTCGGGGGAGGTGGCAATTCACCCCTCCACTTT.

Regarding this clonotype: Compared with germline, one end of the junction differs, possibly owing to a read error. The gene calls are TRBV5-1 and TRBJ1-2, with 8 bases matching TRBD1. Germline CDR1 is SGHRS and CDR2 is YFSETQ. CDR3 length: 14 residues. The DNA for the CDR3 is TGCGCCAGCAGCCTACGAGGACAGGGCTATGGCTACCCCTTC. Its protein product is CASSLRGQGYGYPF.

Comment on this clonotype: This may stem from a read error, because a much larger clone lies one nucleotide away. CDR3 bases: TGTGCCAGCAGTTTTAACAGGGCTGATGGCGACACCTTC. Its translation: CASSFNRADGDTF. J is TRBJ1-2 and V is TRBV28, with D perhaps TRBD1 (6 bases). Germline lookup yields CDR1 MDHEN and CDR2 SYDVKM. The CDR3 covers 13 residues.

The sample holds many counts of this clonotype. The chain employs TRBV7-8 and TRBJ1-1, with TRBD1 matching 7 bases. Germline CDR1 SGHVS, CDR2 FQNEAQ. The CDR3 length is 16 residues. The ends lost 1 base at V and 4 bases at J; junction bases unmatched: 9. The chain's CDR3 is CASSLVGQPMSTEAFF. In nucleotides, the CDR3 is TGTGCCAGCAGCTTAGTGGGACAGCCCATGAGCACTGAAGCTTTCTTT.

This clonotype has more than one count but fewer than ten. The J gene is TRBJ2-6, the V gene TRBV27; D uncertain. CDR3 size: 16 residues. Between the trimmed V and J ends, which lost 6 bases and 2 bases, there was a span of 14 bases. CDR1 MNHEY and CDR2 SMNVEV come from the germline V gene (reference sequence). CDR3 sequence reads: CASSPRTLPGANVLTF. The CDR3 DNA sequence: TGTGCCAGCAGCCCTAGAACACTCCCTGGGGCCAACGTCCTGACTTTC.

This chain links TRBV28 with TRBJ2-2; 7 bases align to TRBD1. This CDR3 is 18 amino acids long. With 6 bases clipped from V and 3 bases from J, the junction kept 16 bases outside the gene matches. The germline gives CDR1 MDHEN, CDR2 SYDVKM. The CDR3 is CASRPSIGDSQYTGELFF. Written as DNA, the CDR3 is TGTGCCAGCAGACCCAGTATAGGGGACAGCCAATACACCGGGGAGCTGTTTTTT. Full variable domain (remainder filled in from reference TRBV28 and TRBJ2-2): DVKVTQSSRYLVKRTGEKVFLECVQDMDHENMFWYRQDPGLGLRLIYFSYDVKMKEKGDIPEGYSVSREKKERFSLILESASTNQTSMYLCASRPSIGDSQYTGELFFGEGSRLTVL.

This clonotype showed up many times. The rearrangement joins TRBV29-1 to TRBJ2-5, with D possibly being TRBD2 (5 bases). Germline CDR1 SQVTM, CDR2 ANQGSEA. Trimming took 3 bases from V and 5 from J, leaving 10 bases between them. The length of the CDR3 is 12 residues. CDR3 region: CSVESSGETQYF. CDR3 nucleotides: TGCAGCGTTGAGTCTTCGGGGGAGACCCAGTACTTC.

This clonotype was counted many times. The chain employs TRBV20-1 and TRBJ2-7; a possible D gene is TRBD1 (5 bases). The CDR3 is made up of 11 amino acids. Trimming removed 5 bases at V and 3 bases at J, with 8 bases between. Germline V gene sequence: CDR1 DFQATT, CDR2 SNEGSKA (reference sequence). The CDR3 nucleotides are TGCAGTGCTGTAGACAGCTACGAGCAGTACTTC. This gives the protein CSAVDSYEQYF.